The clone carrying this TCR beta chain has a single count. These data are taken from a study of blood T cell repertoires in COVID-19. Study at large: Spain, Italy and the United States supplied samples that represented acute and convalescent COVID-19. Sources were T cells, B-cell-depleted T cells, or PBMCs; the material itself was cDNA or gDNA.

There are 12 residues in the CDR3. Authors' data handling: Counts of nucleated cells, estimated from reference gene primer amplification, were obtained. Repertoires were generated with immunoSEQ multiplex PCR, while TCRdb's copy carries only in-frame clones and drops some. The V and J calls and clone size were taken over from that table, and D and trimming were inferred from the DNA. Among approximately 240,000 clones listed, around 85% were seen once. The sequencing input was peripheral blood. The clonotype comes from a woman aged 55-70 years with active or convalescent COVID-19. The chain links TRBV21-1 to TRBJ1-3; TRBD1 is taken as the D call from the table, unchecked against the DNA. TRBV21-1 is a known pseudogene. The CDR3 reads CASSRTGDTIYF. The CDR3 DNA reads as TGTGCCAGCAGCAGGACAGGGGACACCATATATTTT.